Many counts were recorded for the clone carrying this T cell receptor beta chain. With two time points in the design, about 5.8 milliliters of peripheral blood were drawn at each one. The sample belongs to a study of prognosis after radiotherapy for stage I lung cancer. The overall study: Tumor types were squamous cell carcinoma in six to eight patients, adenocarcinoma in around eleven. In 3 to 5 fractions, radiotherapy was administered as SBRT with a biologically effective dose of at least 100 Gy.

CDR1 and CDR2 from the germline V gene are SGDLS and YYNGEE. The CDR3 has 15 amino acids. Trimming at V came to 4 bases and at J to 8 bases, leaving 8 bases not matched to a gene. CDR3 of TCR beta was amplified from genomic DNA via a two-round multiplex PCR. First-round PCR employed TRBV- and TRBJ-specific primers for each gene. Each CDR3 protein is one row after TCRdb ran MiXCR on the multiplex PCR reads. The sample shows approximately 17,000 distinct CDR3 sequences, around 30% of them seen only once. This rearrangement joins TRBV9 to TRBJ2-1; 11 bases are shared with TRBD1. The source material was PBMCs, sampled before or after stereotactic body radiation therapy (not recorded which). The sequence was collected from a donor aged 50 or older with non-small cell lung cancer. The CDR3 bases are TGTGCCAGCAGCTTGCGGACAGGGGGCGGGGATGAGCAGTTCTTC. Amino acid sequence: CASSLRTGGGDEQFF.